The source of this T cell receptor beta chain is a study of blood T cell repertoires in COVID-19. Study background: Sources were T cells, B-cell-depleted T cells, or PBMCs; the material itself was cDNA or gDNA.

The protocol was immunoSEQ multiplex PCR, while the TCRdb copy is restricted to in-frame clones and leaves out a portion. The sample consists of 200,000 to 300,000 clones, over 90% of them appearing once. Seattle researchers signed up patients amid active infection and tracked them longitudinally. CDR1 and CDR2 (germline): SGHDN, FVKESK. Between the trimmed V and J ends, which lost 5 bases and 5 bases, there was a span of 12 bases. CDR3 length: 13 residues. Source material: peripheral blood. The source of this sequence is a man in his thirties or forties with COVID-19, enrolled during active disease. The chain employs TRBV14 and TRBJ1-2; no clear D. CDR3 nucleotide sequence: TGTGCCAGCAGCTCAAGCTTCGCTTATGGCTACACCTTC. Amino acid sequence: CASSSSFAYGYTF.